This entry lists 8 T cell receptor beta chains sequenced from one sample in a study of siplizumab effects on memory and regulatory T cells. No antigen has been assigned to these receptors. Coculturing was carried out on the mixed lymphocyte reaction cells. It lasted more than five days and was done at 37°C. The repertoire was sequenced with immunoSEQ multiplex PCR; TCRdb's copy has only in-frame clones and lacks some. The sample has roughly 9,900 clones, around 40% seen once. The sample consisted of CFSE-low (dividing) CD4+ T cells sorted from an allogeneic mixed lymphocyte reaction. The receptor set was obtained from a human donor in good health; the cells came from an allogeneic mixed lymphocyte reaction.

The chain has TRBV5-1 and TRBJ2-7; 10 bases are shared with TRBD1. CDR3 length equals 16 residues. The V gene end was trimmed by 3 bases and the J gene end by 0 bases; junction bases not matched to a gene: 6. Germline V gives CDR1 SGHRS, CDR2 YFSETQ. The CDR3 DNA is TGCGCCAGCAGCTCACCGGGACAGGGGTCCTCCTACGAGCAGTACTTC. It encodes CASSSPGQGSSYEQYF.

The chain uses TRBV7-2 and TRBJ2-5; D unresolved. The CDR3 is 12 amino acids. V lost 0 bases, J lost 5 bases, and 4 bases lay in between. Germline lookup yields CDR1 SGHTA and CDR2 FQGNSA. CDR3 in amino acids: CASSLAWETQYF. CDR3 in DNA: TGTGCCAGCAGCTTAGCTTGGGAGACCCAGTACTTC.

This clone turned up a few times. The chain joins TRBV5-5 to TRBJ1-1; a possible D gene is TRBD1 (5 bases). Per the germline V gene, CDR1 is SGHKS and CDR2 is YYEKEE (reference sequence). This CDR3 comprises 12 residues. Deletions cut 2 bases from V and 7 bases from J, with 9 bases between. The CDR3 bases are TGTGCCAGCAGCTTTTCAGGGATTGAAGCTTTCTTT. This translates into CASSFSGIEAFF.

This chain connects TRBV5-1 to TRBJ1-1; no clear D. V dropped 0 bases and J dropped 4 bases, with 13 bases sitting between them. The CDR3 contains 15 residues. Germline V gene data show CDR1 as SGHRS and CDR2 as YFSETQ. The CDR3 protein is CASSLELSWVTEAFF. The DNA for the CDR3 is TGCGCCAGCAGCTTGGAGCTCAGCTGGGTCACTGAAGCTTTCTTT.

Judged by abundance, this clone is medium-sized. This chain links TRBV16 with TRBJ1-4; D unresolved. The germline V gene has CDR1 KGHSY and CDR2 FQNENV. Trimming cost V 7 bases and J 8 bases, with 14 bases left between them. The CDR3 is 13 residues long. In DNA, the CDR3 is TGTGCCAGCACACCATTAACGCGGGAAAAACTGTTTTTT. Its protein is CASTPLTREKLFF.

This clone was detected a few times. CDR3 region: CASSLGRHYSNQPQHF. The CDR3 bases are TGCGCCAGCAGTCTCGGACGGCATTATAGCAATCAGCCCCAGCATTTT. The genes are TRBV23-1 and TRBJ1-5; no clear D. TRBV23-1 counts as an open reading frame of uncertain function. The V end was cut by 4 bases, the J end by 0 bases, with 13 bases between. This CDR3 is 16 amino acids long.

By share, this clone ranks as medium-sized (0.01 to 0.1%). CDR3 nucleotides: TGTGCCAGCAGCACCAAGGGACACCCTCACTATGGCTACACCTTC. Translation gives CASSTKGHPHYGYTF. J is TRBJ1-2 and V is TRBV21-1; the DNA was not used to check the table's D call, TRBD1. TRBV21-1 is shown as a pseudogene. The CDR3 extends over 15 amino acids.

The rearrangement links TRBV7-2 to TRBJ2-5; D is unresolved. The germline V gene has CDR1 SGHTA and CDR2 FQGNSA. There are 14 residues in the CDR3. V was trimmed by 1 base and J by 1 base, leaving 7 bases between them. The CDR3 DNA is TGTGCCAGCAGCTTAGTTATAGCCCAAGAGACCCAGTACTTC. Translation gives CASSLVIAQETQYF. Looking up the rest from reference TRBV7-2 and TRBJ2-5 gives the full variable domain: GAGVSQSPSNKVTEKGKDVELRCDPISGHTALYWYRQSLGQGLEFLIYFQGNSAPDKSGLPSDRFSAERTGGSVSTLTIQRTQQEDSAVYLCASSLVIAQETQYFGPGTRLLVL.